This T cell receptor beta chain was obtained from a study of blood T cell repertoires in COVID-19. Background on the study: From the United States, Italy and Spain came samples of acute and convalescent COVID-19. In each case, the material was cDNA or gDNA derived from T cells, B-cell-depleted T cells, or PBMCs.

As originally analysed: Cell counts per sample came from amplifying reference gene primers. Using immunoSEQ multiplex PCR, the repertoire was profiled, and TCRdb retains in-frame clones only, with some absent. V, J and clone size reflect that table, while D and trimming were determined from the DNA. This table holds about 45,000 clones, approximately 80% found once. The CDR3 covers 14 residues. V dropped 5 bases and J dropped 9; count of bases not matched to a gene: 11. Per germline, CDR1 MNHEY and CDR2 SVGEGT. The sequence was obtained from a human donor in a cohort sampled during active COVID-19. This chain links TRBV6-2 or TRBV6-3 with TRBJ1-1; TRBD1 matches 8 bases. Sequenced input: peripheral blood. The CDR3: CASSQTGALGKAFF. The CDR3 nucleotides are TGTGCCAGCAGTCAGACAGGGGCGCTTGGAAAAGCTTTCTTT.